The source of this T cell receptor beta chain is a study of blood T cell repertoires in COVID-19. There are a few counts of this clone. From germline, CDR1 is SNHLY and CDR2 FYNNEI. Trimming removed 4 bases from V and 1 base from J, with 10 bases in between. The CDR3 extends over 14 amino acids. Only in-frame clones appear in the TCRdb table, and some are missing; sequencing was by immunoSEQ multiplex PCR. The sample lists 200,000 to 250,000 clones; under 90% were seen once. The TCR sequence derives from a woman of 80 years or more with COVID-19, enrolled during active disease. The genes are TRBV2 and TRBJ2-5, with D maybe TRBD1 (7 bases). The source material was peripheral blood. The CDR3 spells CASSVQGGQETQYF. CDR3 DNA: TGTGCCAGCAGTGTTCAGGGGGGCCAAGAGACCCAGTACTTC.